This T cell receptor beta chain was identified during a study of graft-versus-host responses after intestinal transplantation. This clone appeared once. The antigen remains unidentified. TCRdb's table, derived via immunoSEQ multiplex PCR, lists solely in-frame clones and lacks some. The sample contains tens of thousands of clones, 91% of which appear only once. The CDR3 runs 13 residues. Germline CDR1 SGDLS, CDR2 YYNGEE. Trimming pared 5 bases from V and 2 bases from J, leaving 9 bases between. This specimen consisted of unstimulated CD8+ T cells sorted from spleen or lymph node cells, obtained before transplant. The receptor's source is a human donor who was the organ donor for an intestinal transplant. The chain couples TRBV9 to TRBJ2-3; D might be TRBD1 or TRBD2, each matching 5 bases. CDR3 DNA: TGTGCCAGCAGGGGACCGTTCACAGATACGCAGTATTTT. It is translated as CASRGPFTDTQYF.